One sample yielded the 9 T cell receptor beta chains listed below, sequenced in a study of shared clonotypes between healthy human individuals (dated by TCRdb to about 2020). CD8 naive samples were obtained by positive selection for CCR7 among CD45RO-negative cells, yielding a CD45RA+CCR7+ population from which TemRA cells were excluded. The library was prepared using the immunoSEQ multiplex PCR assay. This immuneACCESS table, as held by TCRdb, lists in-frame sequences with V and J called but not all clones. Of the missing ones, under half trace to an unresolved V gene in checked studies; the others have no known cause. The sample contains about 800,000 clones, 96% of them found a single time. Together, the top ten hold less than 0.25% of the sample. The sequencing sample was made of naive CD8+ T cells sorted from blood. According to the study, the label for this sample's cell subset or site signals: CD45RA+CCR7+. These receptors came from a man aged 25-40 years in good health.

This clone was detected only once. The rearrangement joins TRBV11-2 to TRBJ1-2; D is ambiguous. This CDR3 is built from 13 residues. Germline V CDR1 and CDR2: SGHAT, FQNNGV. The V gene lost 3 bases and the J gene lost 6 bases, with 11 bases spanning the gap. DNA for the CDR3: TGTGCCAGCAGCTTTGGTGTCCTGGATGGCTACACCTTC. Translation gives CASSFGVLDGYTF.

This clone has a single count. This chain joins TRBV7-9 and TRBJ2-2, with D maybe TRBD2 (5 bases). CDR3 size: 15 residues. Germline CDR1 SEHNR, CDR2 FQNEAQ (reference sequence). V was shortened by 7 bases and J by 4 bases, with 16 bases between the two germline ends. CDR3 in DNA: TGTGCCAGCACCATTATAGCGAGTTTCACCGGGGAGCTGTTTTTT. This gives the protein CASTIIASFTGELFF.

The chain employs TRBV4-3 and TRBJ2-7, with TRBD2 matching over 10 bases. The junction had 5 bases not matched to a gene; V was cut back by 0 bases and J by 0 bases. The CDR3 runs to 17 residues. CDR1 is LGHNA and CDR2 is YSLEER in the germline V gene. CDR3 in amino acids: CASSQEEGLATSYEQYF. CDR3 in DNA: TGCGCCAGCAGCCAAGAAGAGGGACTAGCGACCTCCTACGAGCAGTACTTC.

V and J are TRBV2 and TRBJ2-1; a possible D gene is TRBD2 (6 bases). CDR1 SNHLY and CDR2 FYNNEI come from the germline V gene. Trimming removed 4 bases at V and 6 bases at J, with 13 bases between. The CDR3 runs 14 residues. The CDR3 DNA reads TGTGCCAGCAGTGTGATTAGCGGAGGCAATGAGCAGTTCTTC. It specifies CASSVISGGNEQFF.

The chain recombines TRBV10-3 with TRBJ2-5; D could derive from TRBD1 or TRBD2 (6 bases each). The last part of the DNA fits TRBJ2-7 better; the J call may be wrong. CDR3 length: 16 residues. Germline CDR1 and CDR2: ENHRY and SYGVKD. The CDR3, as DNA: TGTGCCATCAGTGATGTGGGGCGGGACACCTCCTACGAGCAGTACTTC. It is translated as CAISDVGRDTSYEQYF.

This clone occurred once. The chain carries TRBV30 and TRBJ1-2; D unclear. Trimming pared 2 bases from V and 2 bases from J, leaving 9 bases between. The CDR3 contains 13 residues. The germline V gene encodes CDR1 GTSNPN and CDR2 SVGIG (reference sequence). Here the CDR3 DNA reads TGTGCCTGGAGTCAACTCGGAAACTATGGCTACACCTTC. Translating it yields CAWSQLGNYGYTF.

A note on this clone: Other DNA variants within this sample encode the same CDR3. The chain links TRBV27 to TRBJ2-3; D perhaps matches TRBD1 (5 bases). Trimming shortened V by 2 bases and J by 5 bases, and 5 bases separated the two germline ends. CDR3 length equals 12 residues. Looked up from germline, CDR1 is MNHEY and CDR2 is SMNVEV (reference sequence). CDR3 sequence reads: CASSLQGDTQYF. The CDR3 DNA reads TGTGCCAGCAGTTTACAGGGAGATACGCAGTATTTT.

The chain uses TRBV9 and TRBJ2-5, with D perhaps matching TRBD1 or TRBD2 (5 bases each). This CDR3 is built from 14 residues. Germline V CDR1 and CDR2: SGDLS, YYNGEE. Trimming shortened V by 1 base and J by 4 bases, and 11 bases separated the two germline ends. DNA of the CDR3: TGTGCCAGCAGCGTATTAGGGACGGGAGAGACCCAGTACTTC. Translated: CASSVLGTGETQYF. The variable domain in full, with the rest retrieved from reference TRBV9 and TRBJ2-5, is DSGVTQTPKHLITATGQRVTLRCSPRSGDLSVYWYQQSLDQGLQFLIQYYNGEERAKGNILERFSAQQFPDLHSELNLSSLELGDSALYFCASSVLGTGETQYFGPGTRLLVL.

The CDR3 sequence is CASSSGTSGSSYEQYF. CDR3 sequence (DNA): TGTGCCAGCAGCTCCGGGACTAGCGGGAGCTCCTACGAGCAGTACTTC. The chain uses TRBV7-9 and TRBJ2-7; 14 positions agree with TRBD2. The CDR3 is 16 amino acids. V trimming: 4 bases; J trimming: 0 bases; junction bases outside the gene matches: 2. Germline CDR1 SEHNR, CDR2 FQNEAQ (reference sequence).